This section outlines one T cell receptor beta chain sequence together with its context. The target antigen is unknown. PCR involved 60 Vbeta and 13 Jbeta primers. Measured with immunoSEQ multiplex PCR; TCRdb has only the in-frame clones, and not every one. In the table there are about 130,000 clones, around 75% of which are singletons. This entry is derived from a study of cytomegalovirus exposure and HLA in healthy donors. Study-level findings and limits: Presence/absence analyses supposed approximately even sequencing depth among donors. In an earlier analysis, productive rearrangement rates for most beta V segments clustered near 87% or 30%. Among donors in an Asian-associated ancestry cluster, a later analysis reportedly found fewer N-insertions than the approximately 700-donor mean. Excluded: some indistinguishable V segments such as TRBV6-2 and TRBV6-3.

CDR1 is GTSNPN and CDR2 is SVGIG in the germline V gene (reference sequence). V trimming: 5 bases; J trimming: 2 bases; junction bases outside the gene matches: 16. This CDR3 region has 17 residues. Sequencing used PBMCs. V usage is TRBV30 and J usage is TRBJ2-3; TRBD1 matches 7 bases. The sequence was obtained from a man aged 40-55 years in good health and CMV-seronegative. CDR3 DNA: TGTGCCTGGGGTAGCAGGGGGTCCGTACCTTCCACAGATACGCAGTATTTT. It is translated as CAWGSRGSVPSTDTQYF.